These 27 T cell receptor beta chains share one sample of origin, sequenced in a study of shared clonotypes between healthy human individuals. Naive CD8 cells comprised CD45RO-negative, CCR7-positively selected cells, excluding terminally differentiated effector memory CD45RA+ cells. Repertoires were generated with immunoSEQ multiplex PCR, while TCRdb's copy carries only in-frame clones and drops some. The sample records about 2 million clones, approximately 94% being singletons. The material sequenced was naive CD8+ T cells sorted from blood. These receptors came from a man aged 18 to 30 in good health.

There are a few counts of this clone. This sample also contains other DNA sequences that code for the same CDR3. The chain uses TRBV27 and TRBJ1-1; D is perhaps TRBD1 (5 bases). Deletions cut 3 bases from V and 0 bases from J, with 8 bases between. This CDR3 spans 14 amino acids. Looked up from germline, CDR1 is MNHEY and CDR2 is SMNVEV (reference sequence). In DNA, the CDR3 is TGTGCCAGCAGTTTGACGGACATGAACACTGAAGCTTTCTTT. Translation: CASSLTDMNTEAFF.

This chain's CDR3 is CASSAARPAYEQYF. Here the CDR3 DNA reads TGTGCCAGCAGTGCGGCGCGACCCGCCTACGAGCAGTACTTC. The V and J genes are TRBV6-4 and TRBJ2-7; D not certain. Germline-derived CDR1 and CDR2 are MRHNA and SNTAGT. CDR3 length: 14 residues. Deletions cut 4 bases from V and 2 bases from J, with 12 bases between.

V gene TRBV7-2 combines with J gene TRBJ2-3, with 12 bases that match TRBD2. CDR3 length equals 15 residues. The germline gives CDR1 SGHTA, CDR2 FQGNSA. With V trimmed by 4 bases and J by 6 bases, 5 bases remained unmatched. CDR3 in DNA: TGTGCCAGCAGCTACCTAGCGGGGGGGCCGGATACGCAGTATTTT. This sequence encodes CASSYLAGGPDTQYF.

This chain connects TRBV2 to TRBJ2-7; the match to TRBD1 covers 9 bases. CDR3 length equals 13 residues. CDR1 and CDR2 (germline): SNHLY, FYNNEI. V lost 10 bases to trimming and J lost 5 bases; unmatched junction nucleotides: 9. CDR3 nucleotide sequence: TGTGCCACCCCGACAGGGGGAGTCAACGAGCAGTACTTC. Its translation: CATPTGGVNEQYF.

The chain joins TRBV9 to TRBJ2-1; 14 nucleotides align to TRBD2. V lost 3 bases, J lost 5 bases, and 4 bases stayed unmatched. This CDR3 is built from 16 residues. CDR1 SGDLS and CDR2 YYNGEE come from the germline V gene. Written as DNA, the CDR3 is TGTGCCAGCAGCGCGGGGGGACTAGCGGGAGACAATGAGCAGTTCTTC. It encodes CASSAGGLAGDNEQFF.

Turning to this clone: Other nucleotide sequences from this sample produce the same CDR3. The chain has TRBV19 and TRBJ2-3; D may be TRBD2 (6 bases). V was clipped by 3 bases and J by 0 bases, with 10 bases between them. This CDR3 is 15 amino acids long. The germline V gene has CDR1 LNHDA and CDR2 SQIVND (reference sequence). DNA of the CDR3: TGTGCCAGTAGTATTGGTAGCGGCAGCACAGATACGCAGTATTTT. This translates into CASSIGSGSTDTQYF.

The chain combines TRBV9 with TRBJ2-1; 7 nucleotides align to TRBD2. This CDR3 is built from 15 residues. Germline loops: CDR1 SGDLS, CDR2 YYNGEE. V was clipped by 1 base and J by 7 bases; unmatched bases: 8. The CDR3 DNA sequence: TGTGCCAGCAGCGTATTCTCGTCTAGCGGAAATGAGCAGTTCTTC. It codes for CASSVFSSSGNEQFF.

In its sample, this clone was seen once. DNA of the CDR3: TGTGCCAGCAGTCTTTACGGGACCCTCCTCGGCTACGAGCAGTACTTC. Protein: CASSLYGTLLGYEQYF. This chain joins TRBV5-6 and TRBJ2-7, with D perhaps matching TRBD1 or TRBD2 (5 bases each). CDR1 is SGHDT and CDR2 is YYEEEE in the germline V gene. The V end was cut by 5 bases, the J end by 3 bases, with 21 bases between. This CDR3 spans 16 amino acids.

This rearrangement joins TRBV7-8 to TRBJ2-5; 7 nucleotides agree with TRBD2. CDR1 is SGHVS, CDR2 FQNEAQ, per germline. V trimming: 1 base; J trimming: 2 bases; junction bases outside the gene matches: 1. The CDR3 is 14 amino acids. CDR3 in DNA: TGTGCCAGCAGCTTAGAAGCGGGACAAGAGACCCAGTACTTC. As protein: CASSLEAGQETQYF.

This clone occurred a few times. Other DNA sequences of this sample code for an identical CDR3. The genes are TRBV19 and TRBJ2-7, with D hard to call. The CDR3 is 11 amino acids. V gave up 3 bases and J gave up 4 bases, with 4 bases separating them. Germline CDR1 reads LNHDA; CDR2 reads SQIVND (reference sequence). The CDR3 coding sequence is TGTGCCAGTAGTATGGGTTACGAGCAGTACTTC. It specifies CASSMGYEQYF.

CDR3 sequence (DNA): TGTGCCAGCAGCCCGAAAGAAGGGGTCGAGACCCAGTACTTC. It encodes CASSPKEGVETQYF. The J gene is TRBJ2-5, the V gene TRBV11-2; weak D call: TRBD1 (5 bases). The CDR3 loop spans 14 amino acids. The germline V gene has CDR1 SGHAT and CDR2 FQNNGV. V was cut by 5 bases and J by 5 bases, with 15 bases left in between.

This clone was picked up a small number of times. The rearrangement links TRBV5-4 to TRBJ2-1; 7 nucleotides line up with TRBD1. Per germline, CDR1 SGHNT and CDR2 YYREEE (reference sequence). V shed 5 bases and J 5 bases; nucleotides not matched to a gene: 4. This CDR3 comprises 13 residues. The CDR3 spells CASRRDSHNEQFF. DNA for the CDR3: TGTGCCAGCAGGAGGGACAGCCACAATGAGCAGTTCTTC.

V and J are TRBV9 and TRBJ2-3, with D possibly TRBD2 on 6 matching bases. In germline, CDR1 is SGDLS, CDR2 YYNGEE. Trimming cost V 4 bases and J 2 bases, with 14 bases left between them. The CDR3 covers 15 residues. The CDR3: CASSSSGVFTDTQYF. CDR3 bases: TGTGCCAGCAGCTCCTCGGGGGTCTTCACAGATACGCAGTATTTT.

This rearrangement joins TRBV27 to TRBJ2-2; D is undetermined. The germline V gene encodes CDR1 MNHEY and CDR2 SMNVEV (reference sequence). Trimming removed 2 bases from V and 3 bases from J, with 13 bases in between. The CDR3 contains 16 residues. CDR3 coding DNA: TGTGCCAGCAGTTTAGACCACACCCGCTACACCGGGGAGCTGTTTTTT. Residues: CASSLDHTRYTGELFF.

The chain has TRBV2 and TRBJ1-3; D gene unclear. This CDR3 comprises 13 residues. Deletions cut 2 bases from V and 3 bases from J, with 5 bases between. Germline values: CDR1 SNHLY, CDR2 FYNNEI. CDR3 nucleotide sequence: TGTGCCAGCAGTGAACAGCTTGGAAACACCATATATTTT. Its protein product is CASSEQLGNTIYF.

Concerning this clone: The sample holds other DNA sequences that translate to the same CDR3. V gene TRBV27 combines with J gene TRBJ1-5, with D unresolved. CDR3 size: 13 residues. The V end was cut by 4 bases, the J end by 4 bases, with 8 bases between. The V gene's germline CDR1 is MNHEY and CDR2 SMNVEV (reference sequence). CDR3 bases: TGTGCCAGCAGTTCAGGTGGAAATCAGCCCCAGCATTTT. It encodes CASSSGGNQPQHF.

The chain links TRBV9 to TRBJ2-5; no clear D gene. V lost 3 bases, J lost 5 bases, and 8 bases lay in between. The CDR3 is made up of 12 amino acids. CDR1 and CDR2 from the germline V gene are SGDLS and YYNGEE. The CDR3 nucleotides read TGTGCCAGCAGCGCGCCCGGGGAGACCCAGTACTTC. The encoded protein is CASSAPGETQYF.

The chain is built from TRBV7-6 and TRBJ2-7; 7 bases line up with TRBD1. Germline V lookup: CDR1 SGHVS, CDR2 FNYEAQ. V shed 4 bases and J 6 bases; nucleotides not matched to a gene: 9. CDR3 length: 14 residues. The chain's CDR3 is CASSSVGQPGEQYF. The DNA of the CDR3 is TGTGCCAGCAGCTCGGTGGGACAGCCGGGCGAGCAGTACTTC.

The chain links TRBV4-3 to TRBJ2-5, with 11 bases that match TRBD2. The V gene's germline CDR1 is LGHNA and CDR2 YSLEER. The CDR3 length is 17 residues. Trimming took 0 bases from V and 1 from J; bases not matched to a gene: 4. The CDR3 nucleotides are TGCGCCAGCAGCCAAGAACCTAGCGGGAGGAGCCAAGAGACCCAGTACTTC. Translating gives CASSQEPSGRSQETQYF.

This clone came up a few times. The rearrangement joins TRBV9 to TRBJ1-5; 7 bases are a match to TRBD1. V lost 3 bases, J lost 5 bases, and 5 bases stayed unmatched. The CDR3 runs to 14 residues. CDR1 is SGDLS and CDR2 is YYNGEE in the germline V gene. CDR3 sequence: CASSAGGWDQPQHF. Written as DNA, the CDR3 is TGTGCCAGCAGCGCAGGGGGATGGGATCAGCCCCAGCATTTT. Together with reference TRBV9 and TRBJ1-5, the CDR3 gives the full variable domain: DSGVTQTPKHLITATGQRVTLRCSPRSGDLSVYWYQQSLDQGLQFLIQYYNGEERAKGNILERFSAQQFPDLHSELNLSSLELGDSALYFCASSAGGWDQPQHFGDGTRLSIL.

The chain combines TRBV6-6 with TRBJ2-7; perhaps D is TRBD1 or TRBD2 (5 bases each). Germline V CDR1 and CDR2: MNHNY, SVGAGI (reference sequence). V lost 6 bases and J 5 bases, leaving 23 bases between the germline ends. The CDR3 runs to 16 residues. As DNA, the CDR3 is TGTGCCAGCAGGCACGAGCCGGGGCCGAGGGTGGACGAGCAGTACTTC. Protein: CASRHEPGPRVDEQYF.

This clone has just a few counts. Other DNA variants within this sample encode the same CDR3. The J gene is TRBJ1-2, the V gene TRBV30, with D perhaps matching TRBD1 (5 bases). The V gene's germline CDR1 is GTSNPN and CDR2 SVGIG (reference sequence). The CDR3 runs to 12 residues. The ends were cut back, 1 base at V and 2 bases at J, with 5 bases in the middle. For the CDR3, the DNA is TGTGCCTGGAGTGGGGGGAACTATGGCTACACCTTC. Amino acid sequence: CAWSGGNYGYTF. The full variable domain, completed using reference TRBV30 and TRBJ1-2, is SQTIHQWPATLVQPVGSPLSLECTVEGTSNPNLYWYRQAAGRGLQLLFYSVGIGQISSEVPQNLSASRPQDRQFILSSKKLLLSDSGFYLCAWSGGNYGYTFGSGTRLTVV.

This chain uses TRBV30 with TRBJ2-5; TRBD2 might be the D (5 bases). V was cut by 4 bases and J by 0 bases, with 6 bases left in between. CDR1 and CDR2 (germline): GTSNPN, SVGIG (reference sequence). The CDR3 length is 12 residues. CDR3 sequence reads: CAWTSNQETQYF. The CDR3, as DNA: TGTGCCTGGACTAGCAACCAAGAGACCCAGTACTTC.

The gene calls are TRBV2 and TRBJ2-7; unclear D gene. This CDR3 is 13 amino acids long. Germline V gives CDR1 SNHLY, CDR2 FYNNEI. Trimming took 0 bases from V and 2 from J, leaving 5 bases between them. CDR3 in amino acids: CASSEAMPYEQYF. DNA of the CDR3: TGTGCCAGCAGTGAAGCGATGCCCTACGAGCAGTACTTC. Full variable domain (remainder filled in from reference TRBV2 and TRBJ2-7): EPEVTQTPSHQVTQMGQEVILRCVPISNHLYFYWYRQILGQKVEFLVSFYNNEISEKSEIFDDQFSVERPDGSNFTLKIRSTKLEDSAMYFCASSEAMPYEQYFGPGTRLTVT.

The rearrangement uses TRBV9 and TRBJ2-3; TRBD2 is a possible D gene (6 bases). The germline V and J ends were trimmed by 4 bases and 2 bases, with 17 bases remaining between them. Germline assignment: CDR1 SGDLS and CDR2 YYNGEE. CDR3 size: 16 residues. CDR3 DNA: TGTGCCAGCAGCTCCCTTGGGGGGAGCCCCACAGATACGCAGTATTTT. The encoded protein is CASSSLGGSPTDTQYF.

The chain carries TRBV5-4 and TRBJ1-1, with a tentative D call TRBD1 (5 bases). Between the trimmed V and J ends, which lost 7 bases and 4 bases, there was a span of 14 bases. The CDR3 extends over 13 amino acids. CDR1 SGHNT and CDR2 YYREEE come from the germline V gene (reference sequence). The CDR3 DNA reads TGTGCCAGCCGGGAGGGGATGAGCACTGAAGCTTTCTTT. Protein sequence: CASREGMSTEAFF. The complete variable domain, with remaining parts taken from reference TRBV5-4 and TRBJ1-1, reads ETGVTQSPTHLIKTRGQQVTLRCSSQSGHNTVSWYQQALGQGPQFIFQYYREEENGRGNFPPRFSGLQFPNYSSELNVNALELDDSALYLCASREGMSTEAFFGQGTRLTVV.

On this clone itself: Other nucleotide sequences in the sample specify the same CDR3. This chain joins TRBV6-5 and TRBJ1-1; D is undetermined. Germline V lookup: CDR1 MNHEY, CDR2 SVGAGI. CDR3 length: 13 residues. V lost 0 bases, J lost 4 bases, and 6 bases lay in between. CDR3 loop: CASSYSISTEAFF. The CDR3 nucleotides read TGTGCCAGCAGTTACTCGATAAGCACTGAAGCTTTCTTT.